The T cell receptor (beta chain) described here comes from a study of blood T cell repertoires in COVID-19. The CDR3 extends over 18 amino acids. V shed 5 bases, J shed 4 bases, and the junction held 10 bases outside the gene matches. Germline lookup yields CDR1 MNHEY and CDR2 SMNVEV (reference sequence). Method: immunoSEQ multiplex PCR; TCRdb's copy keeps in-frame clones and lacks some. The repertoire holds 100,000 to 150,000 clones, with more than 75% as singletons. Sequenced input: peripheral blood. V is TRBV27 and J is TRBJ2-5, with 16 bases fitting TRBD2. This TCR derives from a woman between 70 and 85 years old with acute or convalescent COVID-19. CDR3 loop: CASSPSGTSGGAVETQYF. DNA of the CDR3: TGTGCCAGCAGTCCCTCCGGGACTAGCGGGGGGGCCGTAGAGACCCAGTACTTC.